The clone carrying this TCR beta chain was counted only a few times. Its antigen remains unknown. The sample originates from a study of beta chain features in type 1 diabetes. The study, taken as a whole, reports: Across all four CD4+ subsets, people with type 1 diabetes showed modestly shorter TCRB CDR3s.

Sequenced material consisted of expressed TCRB transcripts (all of the isolated RNA was reverse transcribed). Data came from immunoSEQ multiplex PCR; TCRdb stores just in-frame clones and leaves some out. The table has roughly 150,000 clones, 63% seen once. Germline V CDR1 and CDR2: GTSNPN, SVGIG (reference sequence). This CDR3 has 13 amino acids. V lost 4 bases and J 4 bases, leaving 10 bases between the germline ends. The chain has TRBV30 and TRBJ1-4; D unresolved. The sample was naive CD4+ T cells from blood. This sequence was found in a young man with type 1 diabetes. CDR3 sequence reads: CAWKTRGNEKLFF. CDR3 bases: TGTGCCTGGAAGACTCGGGGTAATGAAAAACTGTTTTTT.